The 3 T cell receptor beta chains presented below share a single source sample, sequenced in a study of OX40 agonist ivuxolimab in advanced cancers. Method: immunoSEQ multiplex PCR; TCRdb's copy keeps in-frame clones and lacks some. The repertoire holds around 79,000 clones, with about 92% as singletons. Here the sequenced sample was CD4+ or CD8+ T cells sorted from blood, taken in a trial of the OX40 agonist ivuxolimab. These receptors came from an adult with an advanced solid tumor such as melanoma, head and neck, liver or kidney cancer.

The chain joins TRBV7-2 to TRBJ2-5; 10 nucleotides align to TRBD2. CDR1 SGHTA and CDR2 FQGNSA come from the germline V gene. The CDR3 length is 16 residues. With V trimmed by 0 bases and J by 5 bases, 6 bases remained unmatched. In DNA, the CDR3 is TGTGCCAGCAGCTTAGCGATAGCGGGGGGCGGGGAGACCCAGTACTTC. This encodes CASSLAIAGGGETQYF.

The V gene is TRBV4-1, the J gene TRBJ2-1; the D gene is possibly TRBD2 (5 bases). Trimming removed 0 bases from V and 4 bases from J, with 19 bases in between. The germline V gene has CDR1 MGHRA and CDR2 YSYEKL. CDR3 length: 18 amino acids. The CDR3 is CASSQESPASHKYNEQFF. CDR3 sequence (DNA): TGCGCCAGCAGCCAAGAGTCCCCGGCTAGCCACAAGTACAATGAGCAGTTCTTC.

This chain uses TRBV18 with TRBJ1-1; TRBD1 agrees at 8 bases. Germline V gives CDR1 KGHSH, CDR2 LQKENI. The CDR3 covers 13 residues. V lost 6 bases, J lost 5 bases, and 5 bases stayed unmatched. The CDR3: CASSEDRVTEAFF. In DNA, the CDR3 is TGTGCCAGCTCCGAGGACAGGGTTACTGAAGCTTTCTTT.